The TCR beta chain described here comes from a study of identical twins. CDR1 and CDR2 from the germline V gene are MNHNS and SASEGT. Deletions cut 6 bases from V and 2 bases from J, with 13 bases between. This CDR3 has 14 residues. This clonotype appeared a few times. TCRdb recomputed calls from the 5' RACE reads with MiXCR, one row per CDR3 protein. The sample records some 500,000 distinct CDR3 sequences, roughly a fifth being singletons. These data also featured in a second study, about T cells expressing NK-cell markers.

The clonotype was recovered from a young woman in good health. Sequencing used CD4+ T cells sorted from blood. The chain is built from TRBV6-1 and TRBJ1-1; a weak D match, TRBD1 (6 bases). The CDR3, as DNA: TGTGCCAGCAGATTGTTGGGGGCCAACACTGAAGCTTTCTTT. It codes for CASRLLGANTEAFF.